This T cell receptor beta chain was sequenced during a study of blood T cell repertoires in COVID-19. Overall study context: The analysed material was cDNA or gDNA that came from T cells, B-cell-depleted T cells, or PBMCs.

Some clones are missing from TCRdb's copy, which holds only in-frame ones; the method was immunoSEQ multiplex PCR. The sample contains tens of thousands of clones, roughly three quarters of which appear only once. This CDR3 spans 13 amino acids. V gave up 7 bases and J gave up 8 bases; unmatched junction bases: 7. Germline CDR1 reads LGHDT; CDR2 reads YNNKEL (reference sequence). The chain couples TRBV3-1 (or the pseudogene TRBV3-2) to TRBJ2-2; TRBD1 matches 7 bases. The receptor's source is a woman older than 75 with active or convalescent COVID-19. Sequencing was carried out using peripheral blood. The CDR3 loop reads CASTQGLVGELFF. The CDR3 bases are TGTGCCAGCACACAGGGGTTGGTTGGGGAGCTGTTTTTT.